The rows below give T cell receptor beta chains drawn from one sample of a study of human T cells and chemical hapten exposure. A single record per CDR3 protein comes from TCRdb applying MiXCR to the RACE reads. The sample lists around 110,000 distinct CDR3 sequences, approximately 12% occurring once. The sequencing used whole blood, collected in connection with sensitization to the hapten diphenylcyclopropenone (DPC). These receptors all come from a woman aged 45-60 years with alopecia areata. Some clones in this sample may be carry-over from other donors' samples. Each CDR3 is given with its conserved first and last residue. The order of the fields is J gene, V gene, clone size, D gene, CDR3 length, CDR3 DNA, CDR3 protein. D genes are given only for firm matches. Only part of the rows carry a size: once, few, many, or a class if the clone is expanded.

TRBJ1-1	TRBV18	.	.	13	TGTGCCAGCTCACGGAGGCAACCTCCTGAAGCTTTCTTT	CASSRRQPPEAFF
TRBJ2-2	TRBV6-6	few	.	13	TGTGCCAGCCGGACTGCCAGCCCCGGGGAGCTGTTTTTT	CASRTASPGELFF
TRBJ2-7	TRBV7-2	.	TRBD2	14	TGTGCCAGCAGGCCACCCAGCGGGAGTAACGAGCAGTACTTC	CASRPPSGSNEQYF
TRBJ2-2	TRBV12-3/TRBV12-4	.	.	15	TGTGCCAGCAGTTTCGGACCTCAAGGGGCCGGGGAGCTGTTTTTT	CASSFGPQGAGELFF
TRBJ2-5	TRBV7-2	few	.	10	TGTGCCAGCAGCTTATCTACCCAGTACTTC	CASSLSTQYF
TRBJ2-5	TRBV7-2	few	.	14	TGTGCCAGCAGCTTCTCTAACGGGGAAAGTACCCAGTACTTC	CASSFSNGESTQYF
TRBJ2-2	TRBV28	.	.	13	TGTGCCAGCAGTAAGCCGAACACCGGGGAGCTGTTTTTT	CASSKPNTGELFF
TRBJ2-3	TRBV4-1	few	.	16	TGCGCCAGCAGCAACGAGGGCTGGGGGGGCACAGATACGCAGTATTTT	CASSNEGWGGTDTQYF
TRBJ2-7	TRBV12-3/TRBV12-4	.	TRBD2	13	TGTGCCAGCAGCCGGTCACTAGCGTACGAGCAGTACTTC	CASSRSLAYEQYF
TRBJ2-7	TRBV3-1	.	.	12	TGTGCCAGCAGCCAAGGGGAGTACGAGCAGTACTTC	CASSQGEYEQYF
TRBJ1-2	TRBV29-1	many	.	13	TGCAGCCTCAAGGTGGGGGGATCCTATGGCTACACCTTC	CSLKVGGSYGYTF
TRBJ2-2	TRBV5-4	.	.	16	TGTGCCAGCAGCTTGTTGGGGCCGGGTTTCACCGGGGAGCTGTTTTTT	CASSLLGPGFTGELFF
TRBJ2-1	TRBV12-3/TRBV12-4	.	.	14	TGTGCCAGCAGTTTAGGGGGGCGGATTGGTGAGCAGTTCTTC	CASSLGGRIGEQFF
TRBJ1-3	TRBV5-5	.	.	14	TGTGCCAGCAACCGCTTGGGGACTGGAAACACCATATATTTT	CASNRLGTGNTIYF
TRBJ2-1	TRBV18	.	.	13	TGTGCCAGCTCACGGGAACGGACCAATGAGCAGTTCTTC	CASSRERTNEQFF
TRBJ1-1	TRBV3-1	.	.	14	TGTGCCAGCAGCCAAACATCAGAGAACACTGAAGCTTTCTTT	CASSQTSENTEAFF
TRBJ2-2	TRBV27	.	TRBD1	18	TGTGCCAGCAGTTTATTTCCCCCGGGACAGCACAACACCGGGGAGCTGTTTTTT	CASSLFPPGQHNTGELFF
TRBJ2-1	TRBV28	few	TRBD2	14	TGTGCCAGCAGCCTAGCGGGAGGCTCCCCTGAGCAGTTCTTC	CASSLAGGSPEQFF